The rows below give T cell receptor beta chains drawn from one sample of a study of tumor-infiltrating lymphocytes in primary liver carcinoma. TCRdb re-called the multiplex PCR reads through MiXCR, storing one row per CDR3 protein. The sample lists about 180,000 distinct CDR3 sequences; roughly 60% were seen once. The material sequenced was peripheral blood. The receptors come from a man aged 35 to 55 with primary liver carcinoma and hepatitis B virus infection. Each CDR3 is given with its conserved first and last residue. A D gene is named only where the DNA matches it firmly. Clone size is stated in some rows and not others, as once, few, many or a class when expanded.

J gene	V gene	D gene	clone size	CDR3 DNA	CDR3 protein
TRBJ1-5	TRBV10-3	TRBD1	few	TGTGCCATCAGTGCCGGGACAGGGGATGTCAATCAGCCCCAGCATTTT	CAISAGTGDVNQPQHF
TRBJ2-1	TRBV28	TRBD1	.	TGTGCCAGCAGTTTCGGCAGGGGGCCTGTCTGTGAGCAGTTCTTC	CASSFGRGPVCEQFF
TRBJ2-4	TRBV11-2	.	.	TGTGTCAGCAGCTCCGGGCCCGCCAAAAACAATCAGTACTTC	CVSSSGPAKNNQYF
TRBJ2-1	TRBV11-2	TRBD2	many	TGTGCCAGCAGCTTAGATCAGAGCGGGAGACCCTACAATGAGCAGTTCTTC	CASSLDQSGRPYNEQFF
TRBJ2-2	TRBV29-1	TRBD2	.	TGCAGCGTTGGGACTAGCGCGGCGAACACCGGGGAGAGGTTTTTT	CSVGTSAANTGERFF
TRBJ2-6	TRBV6-6	.	.	TGTGCCAGCAGTTACCCAAGTGGAGGGGCTGGGGCCAACGTCCTGACTTTC	CASSYPSGGAGANVLTF
TRBJ2-1	TRBV6-2/TRBV6-3	.	many	TGTGCCAGCAGTTACGAGGCGGGGTACAATGAGCAGTTCTTC	CASSYEAGYNEQFF
TRBJ1-2	TRBV11-2	TRBD1	.	TGTGTCAGCAGCCCCGGACAGGGGAACTATGGCTACACCTTC	CVSSPGQGNYGYTF
TRBJ2-1	TRBV29-1	TRBD1	few	TGCAGTGGTGGCAGGGGGCGCGGTGATGAGCAGTTCTTC	CSGGRGRGDEQFF
TRBJ1-2	TRBV6-5	.	.	TGTGCCAGCCGGGACACACTTAACTATTGCTACACCTTC	CASRDTLNYCYTF
TRBJ2-1	TRBV6-5	TRBD2	once	TGTGCCAGCAGTTACTTGACTAGCGGGAGGGCCTACCGAAACAATGAGCACTTCTTC	CASSYLTSGRAYRNNEHFF
TRBJ2-7	TRBV29-1	TRBD2	few	TGCAGCGCCGCTGTACCGGGACTAGCGGCGAGCTCCTACGAGCAGTACTTC	CSAAVPGLAASSYEQYF
TRBJ2-2	TRBV7-9	.	.	TGTGCCAGCAGCCACAGGGCGGAGAACACCGGGGAGCTGTTTTTT	CASSHRAENTGELFF
TRBJ2-7	TRBV4-1	.	.	TGCGCCAGCAGCCAAGTCGTCGGGTTCTACGAGGAGTACTTC	CASSQVVGFYEEYF
TRBJ1-5	TRBV6-1	.	many	TGTGCCACCCTCTCTCAGGGAGGCAGCAATCAGCCCCAGCATTTT	CATLSQGGSNQPQHF
TRBJ2-7	TRBV5-6	.	.	TGTGCCAGCAGCTTAGTGCAAGGCACCTACGAGCAGTACTTC	CASSLVQGTYEQYF
TRBJ1-4	TRBV6-2/TRBV6-3	.	.	TGTGCCAGCGGCCCCTCGGCAGGGAAGAGATCTAATGAAAAACTGTTTTTT	CASGPSAGKRSNEKLFF
TRBJ2-5	TRBV11-3	TRBD2	.	TGTGCCAGCACCCCGGGGACTAGCGGGAGTGAGACCCAGTACTTC	CASTPGTSGSETQYF
TRBJ1-1	TRBV12-3/TRBV12-4	TRBD1	.	TGTACCAGCAGTTTTCGACAGGGACCTGAAGCTTTCTTT	CTSSFRQGPEAFF
TRBJ2-7	TRBV30	.	once	TGTGCCTGGAGCCGGCAGGGATCCTACGAGCAGTACTTC	CAWSRQGSYEQYF
TRBJ1-3	TRBV12-3/TRBV12-4	TRBD1	.	TGTGCCAGCAGCCAACAGGGGGGTTTCTCTGGAAACACCATATATTTT	CASSQQGGFSGNTIYF
TRBJ2-1	TRBV11-2	.	.	TGTGCCAGCAGCGCAGTGGGGGAAAGCTCCTACAATGAACAGTTCTTC	CASSAVGESSYNEQFF
TRBJ2-3	TRBV7-2	TRBD2	.	TGTGCCAGCAGTCTAATAGCGGGCTCCCCCCTAGATACGCAGTATTTT	CASSLIAGSPLDTQYF
TRBJ2-2	TRBV6-5	.	.	TGTGCCAGCAGTTCCCGTCCCCAAGGGTTAAACACCGGGGAGCTGTATTTT	CASSSRPQGLNTGELYF
TRBJ2-7	TRBV28	.	.	TGTGCCAGCACCCCCGGGAACAGGGAGACCTCGCAGTACTTC	CASTPGNRETSQYF
TRBJ2-2	TRBV29-1	.	.	TGCAGCGTTGGATCACAATGGAACACCGGGGAGCTGTTTTTT	CSVGSQWNTGELFF
TRBJ2-1	TRBV11-2	TRBD2	few	TGTGCCGGCAGCTTGGGATTGGGACTAGCGGGAGACTACAATGAGCAGTTCTTC	CAGSLGLGLAGDYNEQFF
TRBJ2-6	TRBV6-5	TRBD1	few	TGTGCCAGCAGTTACTGGGCAGGGGGAAACTCTGGGGCCAACGTCCTGACTTTC	CASSYWAGGNSGANVLTF
TRBJ2-1	TRBV6-5	TRBD2	few	TGTGCCAGCAGCCGTAGCGGGAGAGAGGACAATGAGCAGTTCTTC	CASSRSGREDNEQFF
TRBJ2-1	TRBV4-2	.	.	TGTGCCAGCAGCCAAGCGCGGGACAACTACAATGAGCAGTTCTTC	CASSQARDNYNEQFF
TRBJ1-5	TRBV13	TRBD1	many	TGTGCCAGCAGCTTAAACCCCCCTACAGGGGGCGACGATCAGCCCCAGCATTTT	CASSLNPPTGGDDQPQHF
TRBJ1-4	TRBV12-5	.	.	TGTGCTAGTGGTTTGGCCCCGGAAGATTCAGTAGAAAAACTGTTTTTT	CASGLAPEDSVEKLFF
TRBJ2-2	TRBV29-1	.	many	TGCAGCGTTGAAGAGTGGAACACCGGGGAGCTGTTTTTT	CSVEEWNTGELFF
TRBJ2-7	TRBV6-2/TRBV6-3	TRBD2	.	TGTGCCAGCAGTTACAGCGGGACTAGCGGGGCCTACGAGCAGTACTTC	CASSYSGTSGAYEQYF
TRBJ2-5	TRBV29-1	.	.	TGCAGCGTTGAACGGCATGCTGATACCCAGTACTTC	CSVERHADTQYF
TRBJ1-5	TRBV12-3/TRBV12-4	.	.	TGTGCCAGCAGCTCTAGGGGGTTTACTAGCAATAGCAATCAGCCCCAGCATTTT	CASSSRGFTSNSNQPQHF
TRBJ2-1	TRBV11-1	.	many	TGTGCCAGCAGCTTACTAGCGCACAATGAGCAGTTCTTC	CASSLLAHNEQFF
TRBJ2-5	TRBV5-4	.	.	TGTGCCAGCAGCTCACGGGGGCGCGTGTCCGAAGAGACCCAGTACTTC	CASSSRGRVSEETQYF
TRBJ2-6	TRBV6-6	TRBD1	once	TGTGCCAGCAGGCCAGGGGGCAATGGGGCCAACGTCCTGACTTTC	CASRPGGNGANVLTF
TRBJ2-3	TRBV29-1	TRBD1	.	TGCAGTTCTACAGGGGGCGCTGGCATAGATACGCAGTACTTT	CSSTGGAGIDTQYF
TRBJ2-3	TRBV6-1	TRBD1	.	TGTGCCAGCAGCGAGGGACAGGGGGCAGATATGCAGTATTTT	CASSEGQGADMQYF
TRBJ2-7	TRBV6-5	.	.	TGTGCCAACAGTTACTCGAGGTACGACCAGGAGTACTTC	CANSYSRYDQEYF
TRBJ2-7	TRBV6-6	.	few	TGTGCCAGCAGCTCTCCGGCAGGGCCCGAGCAGTACTTC	CASSSPAGPEQYF
TRBJ1-5	TRBV12-3/TRBV12-4	.	.	TGTGCCAGCAGAACACAAACGGACCAGCCCCAGCATTTT	CASRTQTDQPQHF
TRBJ2-1	TRBV6-2/TRBV6-3	.	.	TGTGCCAGCAGTTATCCCGGACTGTACAATGAGCAGCTCTTC	CASSYPGLYNEQLF
TRBJ2-7	TRBV6-5	TRBD2	.	TGTGCCAGCGGTTACTCTGGACGGGGGGGCGAGCAGTACTTC	CASGYSGRGGEQYF
TRBJ2-7	TRBV11-2	.	many	TGTGCCAGCAGCCCCCGGGGGGCGAGCTCCTACGAGCAGTACTTC	CASSPRGASSYEQYF
TRBJ1-4	TRBV4-1	TRBD1	.	TGCGCCAGCAGCCAAGATGGACAGGGGCGCGAAAAACTGTTTTTT	CASSQDGQGREKLFF
TRBJ2-5	TRBV12-3/TRBV12-4	.	few	TGTGCCAGCAGAAAGACAGGAGAAGAGACCCAGTACTTC	CASRKTGEETQYF
TRBJ2-7	TRBV11-3	.	.	TGTGCCAGCAGCTTAGGCAGTGGGTCAGCCTACGGGCAGCACTTC	CASSLGSGSAYGQHF
TRBJ2-1	TRBV10-1	.	.	TGCGCCAGCGGAGAGACTAGCTCCTACAATGAGCAGTTCTTC	CASGETSSYNEQFF
TRBJ2-1	TRBV5-4	TRBD2	.	TGTGCCAGCACCGGGGAGACTAGCGGGAATTGGAATGAGCAGTTCTTC	CASTGETSGNWNEQFF
TRBJ2-2	TRBV4-1	.	.	TGCGCCAGCAGCCAAGACGGGGGAAACACCGGGGAGCTGTTTTTT	CASSQDGGNTGELFF
TRBJ2-3	TRBV5-1	TRBD1	.	TGCGCCAGCAGAAGCCGGGACAGACACACAGATACGCAGTATTTT	CASRSRDRHTDTQYF
TRBJ2-6	TRBV29-1	.	few	TGCAGCGTTGGGTTAGCTGCTGGGGCCAACGTCCTGACTTTC	CSVGLAAGANVLTF
TRBJ1-6	TRBV6-5	.	few	TGTGCCAGCAGCTTGGAGGGGAATATTGCTTCACCCCTCCACTTT	CASSLEGNIASPLHF
TRBJ2-5	TRBV11-2	.	.	TGTGCCAGCAGCCAATGGGAGCAGCGTGGAGAGACCCAGTACTTC	CASSQWEQRGETQYF
TRBJ2-4	TRBV5-4	TRBD1	.	TGTGCCAGCAGCGCAGACAGGGCAGATAACATTCAGTACTTC	CASSADRADNIQYF
TRBJ2-5	TRBV5-1	.	few	TGCGCCAGCAGCTTGGGAGACGGCAGTACCCAGTACTTC	CASSLGDGSTQYF
TRBJ2-5	TRBV4-2	.	.	TGTGCCAGCAGCCAAGGAAGCGGATCTATACAAGAGACCCAGTACTTC	CASSQGSGSIQETQYF